A selection of T cell receptor beta chains follows, all from one sample in a study of blood T cell repertoires in COVID-19. Here immunoSEQ multiplex PCR was the method, and the copy in TCRdb shows in-frame clones only, minus some. The data hold some 190,000 clones, with 88% observed a single time. The sample was peripheral blood. The receptors here all came from a man aged 18 to 30 with active or convalescent COVID-19. CDR3s include the opening cysteine and the closing phenylalanine or tryptophan. The D gene is left open where the match is weak. Size tells how often a clone was seen (once, few, many) or the class of an expanded clone, and some rows leave it out.

clone_size,d_call,v_call,j_call,cdr3_aa,cdr3_nt
few,NA,TRBV25-1,TRBJ2-2,CASGSSESGELFF,TGTGCCAGCGGATCCTCGGAGTCCGGGGAGCTGTTTTTT
NA,TRBD2,TRBV19,TRBJ2-1,CASSILAGVGYNEQFF,TGTGCCAGTAGTATCCTAGCGGGAGTGGGTTACAATGAGCAGTTCTTC
NA,TRBD1,TRBV29-1,TRBJ2-3,CSVGQGRFTDTQYF,TGCAGCGTTGGACAGGGGCGATTCACAGATACGCAGTATTTT
NA,NA,TRBV27,TRBJ1-6,CASSWAGEGPGSPLHF,TGTGCCAGCAGTTGGGCAGGGGAAGGGCCTGGGTCACCCCTCCACTTT
NA,NA,TRBV27,TRBJ1-5,CASSLIQRQPQHF,TGTGCCAGCAGCTTAATTCAGCGGCAGCCCCAGCATTTT
NA,NA,TRBV7-2,TRBJ2-1,CASSALRLKQFF,TGTGCCAGCAGCGCCCTTAGACTGAAGCAGTTCTTC
NA,TRBD1,TRBV19,TRBJ2-5,CASSIGQGPQETQYF,TGTGCCAGTAGTATAGGACAGGGGCCACAAGAGACCCAGTACTTC
once,NA,TRBV15,TRBJ1-4,CATSSSDGGLGEKLFF,TGTGCCACCAGCAGTAGTGATGGTGGTCTCGGTGAAAAACTGTTTTTT
NA,TRBD2,TRBV9,TRBJ2-7,CASSVPLVPSGTYYEQYF,TGTGCCAGCAGCGTACCACTAGTCCCTAGCGGGACTTACTACGAGCAGTACTTC
few,NA,TRBV5-1,TRBJ1-1,CASSLANMNTEAFF,TGCGCCAGCAGCTTGGCCAACATGAACACTGAAGCTTTCTTT
NA,NA,TRBV6-2/TRBV6-3,TRBJ2-7,CASSYSNRGGYEQYF,TGTGCCAGCAGTTATAGTAACAGGGGAGGCTACGAGCAGTACTTC
NA,NA,TRBV15,TRBJ1-6,CATSNRQQNSPLHF,TGTGCCACCAGCAACAGGCAACAGAATTCACCCCTCCACTTT
NA,NA,TRBV7-9,TRBJ2-3,CASSEGHGVGDTQYF,TGTGCCAGCAGCGAGGGACACGGGGTCGGGGATACGCAGTATTTT
NA,TRBD2,TRBV5-6,TRBJ2-1,CASSPGEGLYNEQFF,TGTGCCAGCAGCCCCGGGGAGGGGCTTTACAATGAGCAGTTCTTC
NA,TRBD1,TRBV9,TRBJ1-1,CASSVRQGLGTEAFF,TGTGCCAGCAGCGTCCGACAGGGATTAGGCACTGAAGCTTTCTTT
NA,TRBD2,TRBV19,TRBJ2-5,CASSPRTSGLMAQYF,TGTGCCAGTAGTCCACGGACTAGCGGATTAATGGCCCAGTACTTC
NA,TRBD1,TRBV9,TRBJ1-2,CASSVTGTEGGYTF,TGTGCCAGCAGCGTCACAGGGACAGAAGGTGGCTACACCTTC
NA,TRBD1,TRBV7-9,TRBJ1-1,CASSPTRTGSEAFF,TGTGCCAGCAGCCCCACCCGGACAGGGAGTGAAGCTTTCTTT
once,TRBD1,TRBV7-2,TRBJ2-5,CASSQGGGPQETQYF,TGTGCCAGCAGCCAAGGGGGCGGGCCGCAAGAGACCCAGTACTTC
NA,NA,TRBV6-1,TRBJ1-5,CASSERGFQPQHF,TGTGCCAGCAGTGAAAGGGGGTTTCAGCCCCAGCATTTT
NA,TRBD2,TRBV11-2,TRBJ2-2,CASSLLASGTGELFF,TGTGCCAGCAGCTTATTGGCTAGCGGGACCGGGGAGCTGTTTTTT
NA,NA,TRBV19,TRBJ1-1,CASSIRGGSNTEAFF,TGTGCCAGTAGTATTCGGGGGGGGTCGAACACTGAAGCTTTCTTT
few,TRBD1,TRBV28,TRBJ1-5,CATRQGPPQPQHF,TGTGCCACCCGACAGGGCCCCCCTCAGCCCCAGCATTTT
NA,TRBD2,TRBV6-5,TRBJ2-2,CASRGLASTGELFF,TGTGCCAGCAGGGGACTAGCTAGCACCGGGGAGCTGTTTTTT
NA,TRBD1,TRBV19,TRBJ1-2,CASRGTGDYGYTF,TGTGCCAGTAGGGGGACAGGGGACTATGGCTACACCTTC
NA,NA,TRBV25-1,TRBJ2-7,CASSVLEGTYEQYF,TGTGCCAGCAGTGTTTTGGAGGGCACCTACGAGCAGTACTTC
NA,TRBD1,TRBV5-1,TRBJ2-1,CASSLVQGANEQFF,TGCGCCAGCAGCTTGGTCCAGGGGGCCAATGAGCAGTTCTTC
NA,NA,TRBV5-5,TRBJ2-1,CASSLTPADRGGKSYNEQFF,TGTGCCAGCAGCCTCACCCCTGCGGATAGGGGGGGGAAATCCTACAATGAGCAGTTCTTC
NA,NA,TRBV28,TRBJ2-2,CASSGGANTGELFF,TGTGCCAGCAGTGGCGGGGCGAACACCGGGGAGCTGTTTTTT
NA,NA,TRBV25-1,TRBJ1-5,CASSDGTGSTNQPQHF,TGTGCCAGCAGTGATGGGACCGGGAGTACCAATCAGCCCCAGCATTTT
NA,TRBD1,TRBV4-3,TRBJ1-1,CASSQGQSVMNTEAFF,TGCGCCAGCAGCCAGGGACAGTCGGTAATGAACACTGAAGCTTTCTTT
NA,NA,TRBV30,TRBJ1-1,CAWSVRLGGAFF,TGTGCCTGGAGTGTCCGATTAGGGGGAGCTTTCTTT
once,NA,TRBV6-2/TRBV6-3,TRBJ1-5,CASSIEGGLGGRQPQHF,TGTGCCAGCAGTATTGAGGGGGGACTCGGGGGGCGTCAGCCCCAGCATTTT
NA,TRBD1,TRBV11-2,TRBJ1-1,CATNGQGPTEAFF,TGTGCCACTAACGGACAGGGCCCCACTGAAGCTTTCTTT
NA,NA,TRBV25-1,TRBJ1-1,CASSTGRGYTEAFF,TGTGCCAGCAGTACGGGGAGGGGGTACACTGAAGCTTTCTTT
NA,NA,TRBV12-3/TRBV12-4,TRBJ2-1,CASSLSLVNEQFF,TGTGCCAGCAGTTTATCCCTTGTCAATGAGCAGTTCTTC
NA,TRBD2,TRBV6-5,TRBJ2-3,CASSLQREVRDTQYF,TGTGCCAGCAGTCTTCAGCGGGAGGTTCGAGATACGCAGTATTTT
once,NA,TRBV6-6,TRBJ2-3,CASSSSTDTQYF,TGTGCCAGCAGTTCTAGCACAGATACGCAGTATTTT
NA,TRBD1,TRBV4-1,TRBJ1-4,CASSLIDEGQGNEKLFF,TGCGCCAGCAGCCTAATTGACGAGGGACAGGGTAATGAAAAACTGTTTTTT
NA,TRBD1,TRBV19,TRBJ1-1,CASRTGQGPAFF,TGTGCCAGTAGGACAGGACAGGGACCAGCTTTCTTT
NA,NA,TRBV4-1,TRBJ1-5,CASSQESQGSNQPQHF,TGCGCCAGCAGCCAAGAGAGCCAGGGTAGCAATCAGCCCCAGCATTTT
NA,NA,TRBV25-1,TRBJ2-2,CASSPRSLADTGELFF,TGTGCCAGCTCCCCCAGGTCCCTCGCTGATACCGGGGAGCTGTTTTTT
NA,TRBD2,TRBV12-3/TRBV12-4,TRBJ2-7,CASSLVLAREQYF,TGTGCCAGCAGTTTAGTACTAGCGCGCGAGCAGTACTTC
once,TRBD1,TRBV30,TRBJ1-1,CAWTRPAGGMRTEAFF,TGTGCCTGGACCCGTCCAGCAGGGGGCATGCGGACTGAAGCTTTCTTT
once,NA,TRBV27,TRBJ1-2,CASRRNGGYGYTF,TGTGCCAGCAGACGCAACGGCGGGTATGGCTACACCTTC
once,NA,TRBV12-5,TRBJ2-2,CASGQDTGELFF,TGTGCTAGTGGGCAGGACACCGGGGAGCTGTTTTTT
NA,NA,TRBV30,TRBJ1-2,CAWTVNYGYTF,TGTGCCTGGACGGTTAACTATGGCTACACCTTC
NA,NA,TRBV27,TRBJ1-1,CASNRAVGDTEAFF,TGTGCCAGCAACAGGGCCGTGGGAGACACTGAAGCTTTCTTT
once,NA,TRBV6-1,TRBJ1-2,CASSETRAGGYGYTF,TGTGCCAGCAGTGAAACCCGGGCCGGGGGCTATGGCTACACCTTC
once,TRBD2,TRBV30,TRBJ2-1,CAWSVLAGVNEQFF,TGTGCCTGGAGTGTACTAGCGGGAGTCAATGAGCAGTTCTTC
NA,NA,TRBV10-1,TRBJ2-1,CASSGDSTYNEQFF,TGCGCCAGCAGTGGGGACTCCACCTACAATGAGCAGTTCTTC
once,TRBD2,TRBV10-3,TRBJ2-1,CAISGGLAASYNEQFF,TGTGCCATCAGTGGAGGACTAGCGGCCTCCTACAATGAGCAGTTCTTC
NA,TRBD1,TRBV9,TRBJ1-1,CASSDRGTAFF,TGTGCCAGCAGCGACAGGGGAACTGCTTTCTTT
NA,NA,TRBV12-3/TRBV12-4,TRBJ1-6,CASSPRGKSPLHF,TGTGCCAGCAGCCCCCGGGGGAAGTCACCCCTCCACTTT
few,NA,TRBV19,TRBJ2-6,CASQWTLSSGANVLTF,TGTGCCAGTCAATGGACACTGAGCTCTGGGGCCAACGTCCTGACTTTC
NA,NA,TRBV2,TRBJ1-2,CASSVQGNYGYTF,TGTGCCAGCAGTGTTCAGGGTAACTATGGCTACACCTTC
NA,NA,TRBV9,TRBJ2-3,CASSAAGLTSTDTQYF,TGTGCCAGCAGCGCGGCGGGACTTACTAGCACAGATACGCAGTATTTT
NA,NA,TRBV19,TRBJ1-3,CASSRAVLSGNTIYF,TGTGCCAGTAGTAGGGCAGTCCTTTCTGGAAACACCATATATTTT
NA,TRBD1,TRBV5-4,TRBJ1-3,CASSLAQGARNTIYF,TGTGCCAGCAGCTTGGCCCAGGGGGCGCGAAACACCATATATTTT
NA,TRBD1,TRBV5-1,TRBJ2-3,CASSLGQGAFKQADTQYF,TGCGCCAGCAGCTTGGGACAGGGGGCGTTTAAGCAAGCAGATACGCAGTATTTT